This is a list of T cell receptor beta chains from one sample in a study of blood T cells in healthy people across ages. TCRdb called the 5' RACE reads again in MiXCR, with one record for every CDR3 protein. The repertoire holds 800,000 to 950,000 distinct CDR3 sequences, with approximately 35% as singletons. Material for sequencing was blood. Receptors originate from a man younger than 35 in good health. Each CDR3 is given with its conserved first and last residue. The order of the fields is V gene, clone size, D gene, J gene, CDR3 length, CDR3 DNA, CDR3 protein. A D gene is named only where the DNA matches it firmly. Only part of the rows carry a size: once, few, many, or a class if the clone is expanded.

>TRBV12-3/TRBV12-4|few|TRBD1|TRBJ1-2|15
TGTGCCAGCACCCACCCCCTTGGCAGGGGGTATGGCTACACCTTC
CASTHPLGRGYGYTF
>TRBV20-1|.|.|TRBJ1-2|13
TGCAGTGCCCCTCCAGCAGGGAGTTATGGCTACACCTTC
CSAPPAGSYGYTF
>TRBV10-3|few|.|TRBJ1-1|13
TGTGCCATCAGTGGGGGGGCGAACACTGAAGCTTTCTTT
CAISGGANTEAFF
>TRBV6-2/TRBV6-3|.|.|TRBJ2-1|15
TGTGCCAGCAGTTACAGGCAGGCATATTCGGAGACCCAGTTCTTC
CASSYRQAYSETQFF
>TRBV19|many|.|TRBJ2-5|13
TGTGCCAGTAGTACAGGGGTTGCTAATGAGCAGTACTTC
CASSTGVANEQYF
>TRBV4-1|.|.|TRBJ1-1|14
TGCGCCAGCAGCCAATTCGTCGGGCAGCCTGAAGCTTTCTTT
CASSQFVGQPEAFF
>TRBV11-2|many|.|TRBJ2-7|14
TGTGCCAGCAGCTTAGAGGCTCATGCCTACGAGCAGTACTTC
CASSLEAHAYEQYF
>TRBV5-1|many|.|TRBJ1-4|15
TGCGCCAGCAGCTTGTTCGTAGGGGAGAATGAAAAACTGTTTTTT
CASSLFVGENEKLFF
>TRBV10-3|.|TRBD2|TRBJ2-1|17
TGTGCCATCAGTGGACCAGGGACTAGCGGGGGGCCTAATGAGCAGTTCTTC
CAISGPGTSGGPNEQFF
>TRBV7-2|few|TRBD1|TRBJ1-5|18
TGTGCCAGCAGTTTTAAACTTCCGGGACAGGGGAGCAATCAGCCCCAGCATTTT
CASSFKLPGQGSNQPQHF
>TRBV14|few|.|TRBJ2-7|14
TGTGCCAGCAGCCAGCAGGGTATGGATCCCGAGCAGTACTTC
CASSQQGMDPEQYF
>TRBV4-1|.|TRBD1|TRBJ1-2|15
TGCGCCAGCAGCCAAACGACAGGGTTTAGCTATGGCTACACCTTC
CASSQTTGFSYGYTF
>TRBV12-3/TRBV12-4|few|.|TRBJ2-1|15
TGTGCCAGCAGTCCGACCGCTATAGCCAACAATGAGCAGTTCTTC
CASSPTAIANNEQFF
>TRBV12-3/TRBV12-4|.|.|TRBJ1-4|13
TGTGCCAGCTCAAAATGGGCTAATGAAAAACTGTTTTTT
CASSKWANEKLFF
>TRBV27|.|.|TRBJ1-5|15
TGTGCCAGCAGCTCCTATGGGGTTAGCAATCAGCCCCAGCATTTT
CASSSYGVSNQPQHF
>TRBV3-1|.|.|TRBJ2-6|15
TGTGCCAGCAGCCAAGAAGGAACCGGGTACGGCGTCCTGACTTTC
CASSQEGTGYGVLTF
>TRBV20-1|.|.|TRBJ1-1|14
TGCAGTGCTAGAGAAGGACAGATGAACACTGAAGCTTTCTTT
CSAREGQMNTEAFF
>TRBV5-1|once|.|TRBJ1-2|14
TGCGCCAGCAGCTTGCGAGACTCCAGCTATGGCTACACCTTC
CASSLRDSSYGYTF
>TRBV29-1|.|.|TRBJ2-3|14
TGCAGCGTTGAAATGGGACCAGGCACAGATACGCAGTATTTT
CSVEMGPGTDTQYF
>TRBV6-1|.|.|TRBJ2-1|12
TGTGTCCACTTTTGGGGCTCGGGTGAGCAGTTCTTC
CVHFWGSGEQFF
>TRBV5-5|.|TRBD1|TRBJ2-3|15
TGTGCCAGCAGCATCGGACAGGGCCGCACAGATACGCAGTATTTT
CASSIGQGRTDTQYF
>TRBV5-6|once|.|TRBJ1-5|14
TGTGCCAGCGGCACCACGGGGTACAATCAGCCCCAGCATTTT
CASGTTGYNQPQHF
>TRBV3-1|.|.|TRBJ1-2|16
TGTGCCAGCAGCCAAGTATTTGGGACACTAAACTATGACTACACCTTC
CASSQVFGTLNYDYTF
>TRBV20-1|.|.|TRBJ2-5|14
TGCAGTGCTAGGAGGGAAGGGAGTCAAGAGACCCAGTACTTC
CSARREGSQETQYF
>TRBV3-1|once|TRBD1|TRBJ2-4|15
TGTGCCAGCAGCCCGGACAGGGAAATTTCGAACATTCAGTACTTC
CASSPDREISNIQYF
>TRBV14|.|.|TRBJ2-3|16
TGTGCCAGCAGCCAAGAGGTACGGCCTAGCACAGATACGCAGTATTTT
CASSQEVRPSTDTQYF
>TRBV10-3|.|TRBD2|TRBJ2-1|15
TGTGCCATCAGTGAGAGGACTAGCGGGAGCCATGAGCAGTTCTTC
CAISERTSGSHEQFF
>TRBV12-3/TRBV12-4|.|TRBD1|TRBJ1-6|16
TGTGCCAGCAGTACAGGGGGCGCAACCTATAATTCACCCCTCCACTTT
CASSTGGATYNSPLHF
>TRBV7-3|.|.|TRBJ2-1|15
TGTGCCAGCAGCTCAAACGCCGGGTCTTACAATGAGCAGTTCTTC
CASSSNAGSYNEQFF
>TRBV5-5|.|TRBD1|TRBJ2-3|15
TGTGCCAGCAGCCCAGAGGACAGGGTAAGGGATACGCAGTATTTT
CASSPEDRVRDTQYF
>TRBV7-2|few|.|TRBJ2-3|16
TGTGCCAGCAGCGCCTACAGGAGAAATAGCACAGATACGCAGTATTTT
CASSAYRRNSTDTQYF
>TRBV10-3|.|.|TRBJ1-5|14
TGTGCCATCAGGGGAGGGAATTACAATCAGCCCCAGCATTTT
CAIRGGNYNQPQHF
>TRBV4-1|many|TRBD2|TRBJ2-3|17
TGCGCCAGCAGCCAAGAAACTAGCGGGGAAACCACAGATACGCAGTATTTT
CASSQETSGETTDTQYF
>TRBV4-1|few|TRBD1|TRBJ2-7|16
TGCGCCAGCAGCCAAGGGACAGGCTTGCGGGTCAATGAGCAGTACTTC
CASSQGTGLRVNEQYF
>TRBV20-1|once|TRBD1|TRBJ1-2|13
TGCAGTGCTCCACGACAGGGGACCTATGGCTACACCTTC
CSAPRQGTYGYTF
>TRBV5-1|.|.|TRBJ2-5|13
TGCGCCAGCAGCGTGGAAGGAGCGGAGACCCAGTACTTC
CASSVEGAETQYF
>TRBV4-3|few|.|TRBJ2-7|17
TGCGCCAGCAGCCAAGATCTCCGAGACAGGCGATCCTACGAGCAGTACTTC
CASSQDLRDRRSYEQYF
>TRBV18|.|.|TRBJ1-1|15
TGTGCCAGCTCACCACTTACAGGCCGGAACACTGAAGCTTTCTTT
CASSPLTGRNTEAFF
>TRBV5-1|few|.|TRBJ1-4|13
TGCGCCAGCAGCTTGGGACAGTCTGAAAAACTGTTTTTT
CASSLGQSEKLFF
>TRBV6-1|.|.|TRBJ1-1|16
TGTGCCAGCAGTGAAACCCGAGTTAGCCCGAACACTGAAGCTTTCTTT
CASSETRVSPNTEAFF
>TRBV19|.|.|TRBJ1-5|17
TGTGACAGTAGAACCGGACCGGAACGATATAGCAATCAGCCCCAGCATTTT
CDSRTGPERYSNQPQHF
>TRBV12-3/TRBV12-4|.|.|TRBJ2-5|14
TGTGCCAGCAGCGCCCCCGGGGGCATTGGGACCCAGTACTTC
CASSAPGGIGTQYF
>TRBV12-3/TRBV12-4|many|.|TRBJ2-1|14
TGTGCCAGCAGTTTTGGGACCCGGGGGAATGAGCAGTTCTTC
CASSFGTRGNEQFF
>TRBV6-1|few|TRBD1|TRBJ1-2|16
TGTGCCAGCAGTAGGGTGGTGACAGGGGACAACTATGGCTACACCTTC
CASSRVVTGDNYGYTF
>TRBV6-6|few|TRBD1|TRBJ1-1|15
TGTGCCAGCAGTCGGGACAGACCAATGAACACTGAAGCTTTCTTT
CASSRDRPMNTEAFF
>TRBV20-1|.|.|TRBJ2-7|13
TGCAGCCCGCGGGACAGCATCGCCTACGAGCAGTACTTC
CSPRDSIAYEQYF
>TRBV2|.|TRBD2|TRBJ2-5|18
TGTGCCAGCAGGAACACCGGGACTAGCGGGGGATTTCAAGAGACCCAGTACTTC
CASRNTGTSGGFQETQYF
>TRBV7-2|few|.|TRBJ1-2|14
TGTGCCAGCAGAAGGGGGGCAACCGTCTATGGCTACACCTTC
CASRRGATVYGYTF